This TCR beta chain was identified in a study of blood T cell repertoires in COVID-19. Study at large: Some COVID-19 samples were acute and others convalescent; all came from the United States, Italy and Spain. Nucleic acid was either cDNA or gDNA, and it came from T cells, B-cell-depleted T cells, or PBMCs.

Germline V lookup: CDR1 SGHDN, CDR2 FVKESK. This CDR3 has 15 amino acids. V was clipped by 4 bases and J by 7 bases, with 16 bases between them. Methods used by the authors: Using reference gene primer amplification, nucleated cell counts were estimated. TCRdb keeps only in-frame clones here, not all; method: immunoSEQ multiplex PCR. The V and J calls and the clone size are those of that table, but D and trimming were determined from the DNA. This sample has about 170,000 clones, with around 72% found just once. This clonotype originated in a woman older than 75 with acute or convalescent COVID-19. Sequencing used peripheral blood. The rearrangement uses TRBV14 and TRBJ1-4, with D hard to call. CDR3 sequence (DNA): TGTGCCAGCAGCCCCTGGACCGGGAAGGGTGAAAAACTGTTTTTT. Its protein product is CASSPWTGKGEKLFF.